This T cell receptor (beta chain) was observed in a study of blood T cell repertoires in COVID-19. CDR1 and CDR2 from the germline V gene are MNHEY and SMNVEV (reference sequence). CDR3 size: 15 residues. Trimming at V came to 5 bases and at J to 8 bases, leaving 8 bases not matched to a gene. Enrolment of Seattle patients took place during active infection, and they were followed longitudinally. Assay: immunoSEQ multiplex PCR; the TCRdb copy retains only in-frame clones and omits some. This sample has roughly 99,000 clones, with 88% found just once. This clonotype was sampled from a man aged 45 to 65 with COVID-19, enrolled during active disease. The V call is TRBV27, the J call TRBJ1-6, with 8 bases identical to TRBD1. Sequenced input: peripheral blood. The CDR3 nucleotides read TGTGCCAGCAGTAACCGACAGGGGTCTTATTCACCCCTCCACTTT. Amino acid sequence: CASSNRQGSYSPLHF.